Below are 3 T cell receptor beta chains sequenced from a single sample in a study of regulatory T cells in long-lasting Graves disease listed by TCRdb under 2021. The time point label for this specimen denotes: persistent/refractory GD, antithyroid drugs over 5 years with positive TRAb. For both TCR sequencing and RNA sequencing, RNA was extracted from PBMCs in TRIzol. The library was made by multiplex PCR. TCRdb lists the instrument as Illumina HiSeq 4000. iRepertoire HTBI primers and Arm-PCR amplification of CDR3 regions were used to construct TCR beta libraries. The public reads were reprocessed in TCRdb via fastp at Q25 and MiXCR, keeping in-frame beta chains. Each entry merges the rows of one CDR3 protein and shows their most common DNA and genes. The sample table lists nearly 350,000 distinct CDR3 sequences, about 19% of them with a count of one. The biggest ten clones account for less than 30% of the sample.

The sample was peripheral blood mononuclear cells (PBMCs), taken when the disease was refractory, from a patient treated with antithyroid drugs. These receptor sequences come from a female donor with Graves disease.

In regard to this clonotype: A clone one base away is much larger, so this may be a read error. V usage is TRBV7-2 and J usage is TRBJ2-5; D gene ambiguous. CDR3 length: 13 amino acids. Germline CDR1 reads SGHTA; CDR2 reads FQGNSA. V was trimmed by 5 bases and J by 4 bases, leaving 11 bases between them. CDR3 protein: CASSRTYRETQYF. CDR3 nucleotides: TGTGCCAGCAGCCGGACCTACCGAGAGACCCAGTACTTC.

Turning to this clonotype: A far larger clone is just one base off, so this is likely a read error. The gene calls are TRBV6-1 and TRBJ1-4; perhaps TRBD1 as D (6 bases). The V end was cut by 7 bases, the J end by 1 base, with 22 bases between. The CDR3 runs to 18 residues. Germline V gene lookup returns CDR1 MNHNS and CDR2 SASEGT. The CDR3: CASNPGTPKAITNEKLFF. CDR3 coding DNA: TGTGCCAGCAATCCAGGGACACCCAAGGCGATAACTAATGAAAAACTGTTTTTT.

This clonotype was seen ten or more times. The genes are TRBV28 and TRBJ2-7; 12 positions agree with TRBD2. Trimming removed 3 bases from V and 12 bases from J; junction bases left unmatched: 15. The CDR3 is made up of 16 amino acids. The germline gives CDR1 MDHEN, CDR2 SYDVKM. The CDR3 protein is CASSLGLGTSGLGMYF. CDR3 coding DNA: TGTGCCAGCAGTTTGGGTCTGGGGACTAGCGGGTTGGGGATGTACTTC.